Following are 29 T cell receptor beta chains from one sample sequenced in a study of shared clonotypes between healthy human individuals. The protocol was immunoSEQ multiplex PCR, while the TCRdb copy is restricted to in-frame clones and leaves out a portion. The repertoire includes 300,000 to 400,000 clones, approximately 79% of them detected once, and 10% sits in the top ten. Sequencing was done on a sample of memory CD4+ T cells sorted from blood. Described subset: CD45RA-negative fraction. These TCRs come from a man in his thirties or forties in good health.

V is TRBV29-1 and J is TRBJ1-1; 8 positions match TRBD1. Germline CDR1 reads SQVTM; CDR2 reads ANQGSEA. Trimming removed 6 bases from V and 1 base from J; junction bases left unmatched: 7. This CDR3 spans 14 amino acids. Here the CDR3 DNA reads TGCAGCGTAGACAGGGGAGCTTGGAACACTGAAGCTTTCTTT. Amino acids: CSVDRGAWNTEAFF.

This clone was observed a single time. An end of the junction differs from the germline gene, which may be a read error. The CDR3 spells CVSSEPGGKNIQYF. CDR3 DNA: TGTGTCAGCAGTGAACCCGGGGGGAAAAACATTCAGTACTTC. J is TRBJ2-4 and V is TRBV6-1, with TRBD2 matching over 7 bases. The CDR3 totals 14 residues. CDR1 is MNHNS, CDR2 SASEGT, per germline.

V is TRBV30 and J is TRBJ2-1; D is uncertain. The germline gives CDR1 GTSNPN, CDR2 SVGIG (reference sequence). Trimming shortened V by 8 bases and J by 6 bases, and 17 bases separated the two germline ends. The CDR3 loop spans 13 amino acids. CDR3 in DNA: TGTGCCACTTATAGGTCAGGTGTCAATGAGCAGTTCTTC. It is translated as CATYRSGVNEQFF.

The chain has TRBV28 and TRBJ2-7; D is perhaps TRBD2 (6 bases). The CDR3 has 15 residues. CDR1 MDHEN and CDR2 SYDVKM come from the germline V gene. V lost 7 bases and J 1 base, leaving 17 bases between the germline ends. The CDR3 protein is CASTAVGAGSYEQYF. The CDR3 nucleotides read TGTGCCAGCACCGCGGTTGGGGCGGGATCCTACGAGCAGTACTTC.

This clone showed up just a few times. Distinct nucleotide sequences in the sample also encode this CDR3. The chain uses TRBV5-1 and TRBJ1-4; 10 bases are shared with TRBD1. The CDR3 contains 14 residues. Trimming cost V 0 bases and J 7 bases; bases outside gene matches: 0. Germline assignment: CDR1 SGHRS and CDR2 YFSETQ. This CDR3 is CASSLGTGGEKLFF. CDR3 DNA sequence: TGCGCCAGCAGCTTGGGGACAGGGGGTGAAAAACTGTTTTTT.

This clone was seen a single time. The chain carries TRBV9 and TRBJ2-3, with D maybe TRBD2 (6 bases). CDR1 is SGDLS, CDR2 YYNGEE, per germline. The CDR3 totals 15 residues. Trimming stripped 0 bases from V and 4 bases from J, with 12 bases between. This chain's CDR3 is CASSVAGAFSDTQYF. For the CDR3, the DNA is TGTGCCAGCAGCGTAGCGGGAGCTTTCTCAGATACGCAGTATTTT.

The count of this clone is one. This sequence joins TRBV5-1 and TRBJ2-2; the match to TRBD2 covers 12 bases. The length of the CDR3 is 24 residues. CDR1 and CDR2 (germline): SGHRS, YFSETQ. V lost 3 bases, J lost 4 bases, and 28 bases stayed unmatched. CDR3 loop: CASSSTGPIVNELAGGPITGELFF. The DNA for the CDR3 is TGCGCCAGCAGCTCCACAGGTCCGATTGTCAATGAGCTAGCGGGAGGGCCTATCACCGGGGAGCTGTTTTTT.

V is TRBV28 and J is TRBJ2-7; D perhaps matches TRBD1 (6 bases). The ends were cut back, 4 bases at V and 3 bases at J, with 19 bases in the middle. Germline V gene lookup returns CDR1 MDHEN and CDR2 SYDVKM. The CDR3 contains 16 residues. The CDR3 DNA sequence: TGTGCCAGCAGTTCTCTCACGACAGGCTCGAACTACGAGCAGTACTTC. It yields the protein CASSSLTTGSNYEQYF.

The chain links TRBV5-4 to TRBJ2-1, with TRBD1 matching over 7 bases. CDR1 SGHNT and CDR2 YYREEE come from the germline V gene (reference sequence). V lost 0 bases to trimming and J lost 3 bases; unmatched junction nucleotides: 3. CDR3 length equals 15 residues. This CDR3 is CASSLVQGYYNEQFF. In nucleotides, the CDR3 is TGTGCCAGCAGCTTGGTACAGGGGTACTACAATGAGCAGTTCTTC.

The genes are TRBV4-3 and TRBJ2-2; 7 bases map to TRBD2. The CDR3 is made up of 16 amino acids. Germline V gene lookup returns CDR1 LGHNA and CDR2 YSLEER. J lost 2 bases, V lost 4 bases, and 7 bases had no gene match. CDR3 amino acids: CASSLGGGANTGELFF. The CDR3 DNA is TGCGCCAGCAGCCTTGGGGGAGGGGCTAACACCGGGGAGCTGTTTTTT.

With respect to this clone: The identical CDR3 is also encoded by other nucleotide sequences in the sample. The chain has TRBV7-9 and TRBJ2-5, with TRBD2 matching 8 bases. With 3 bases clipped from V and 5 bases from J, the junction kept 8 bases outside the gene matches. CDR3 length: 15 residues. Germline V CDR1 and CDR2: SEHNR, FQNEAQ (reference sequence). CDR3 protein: CASSFLAGGGETQYF. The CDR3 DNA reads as TGTGCCAGCAGCTTTCTGGCGGGAGGAGGGGAGACCCAGTACTTC.

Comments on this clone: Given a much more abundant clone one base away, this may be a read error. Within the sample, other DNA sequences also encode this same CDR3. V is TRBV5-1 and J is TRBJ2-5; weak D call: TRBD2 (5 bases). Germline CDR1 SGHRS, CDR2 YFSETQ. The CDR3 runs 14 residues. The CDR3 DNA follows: TGCGCCAGCAGCTTGGGGGAGAGGCAAGAAACCCAGTACTTC. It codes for CASSLGERQETQYF.

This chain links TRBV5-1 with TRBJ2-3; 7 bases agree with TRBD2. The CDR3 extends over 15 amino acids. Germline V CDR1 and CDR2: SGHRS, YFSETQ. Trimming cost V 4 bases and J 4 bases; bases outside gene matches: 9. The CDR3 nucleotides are TGCGCCAGCAGCGCCCGGACTAGAACAGCAGATACGCAGTATTTT. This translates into CASSARTRTADTQYF.

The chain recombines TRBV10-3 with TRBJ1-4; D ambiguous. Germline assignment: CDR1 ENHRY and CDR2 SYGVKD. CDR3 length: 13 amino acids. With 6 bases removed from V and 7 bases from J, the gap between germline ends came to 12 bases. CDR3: CAIRGRSSEKLFF. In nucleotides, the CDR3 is TGTGCCATCAGAGGCCGTTCCAGTGAAAAACTGTTTTTT.

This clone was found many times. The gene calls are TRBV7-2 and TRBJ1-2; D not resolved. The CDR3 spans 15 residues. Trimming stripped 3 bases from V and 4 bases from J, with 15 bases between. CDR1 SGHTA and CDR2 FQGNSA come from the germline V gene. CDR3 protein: CASSFSGPLVYGYTF. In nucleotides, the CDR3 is TGTGCCAGCAGCTTCTCAGGTCCCCTCGTCTATGGCTACACCTTC.

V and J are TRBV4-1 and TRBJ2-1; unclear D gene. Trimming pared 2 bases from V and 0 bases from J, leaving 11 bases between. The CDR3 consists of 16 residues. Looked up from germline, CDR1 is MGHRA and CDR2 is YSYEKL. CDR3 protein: CASSQLDLVSYNEQFF. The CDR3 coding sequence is TGCGCCAGCAGCCAACTCGACCTGGTCTCCTACAATGAGCAGTTCTTC.

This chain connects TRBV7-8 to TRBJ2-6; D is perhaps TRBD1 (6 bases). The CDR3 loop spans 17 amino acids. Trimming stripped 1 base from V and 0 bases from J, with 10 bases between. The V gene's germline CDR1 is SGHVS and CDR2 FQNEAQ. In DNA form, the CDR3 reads TGTGCCAGCAGCTTAGGGACAGTACTCTCTGGGGCCAACGTCCTGACTTTC. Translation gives CASSLGTVLSGANVLTF.

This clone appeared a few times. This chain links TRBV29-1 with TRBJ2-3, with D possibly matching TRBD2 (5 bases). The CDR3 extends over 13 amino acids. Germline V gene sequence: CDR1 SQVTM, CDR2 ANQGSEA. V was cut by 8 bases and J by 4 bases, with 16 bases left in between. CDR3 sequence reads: CSHRGQSPDTQYF. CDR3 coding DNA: TGCAGCCACAGAGGGCAATCCCCAGATACGCAGTATTTT.

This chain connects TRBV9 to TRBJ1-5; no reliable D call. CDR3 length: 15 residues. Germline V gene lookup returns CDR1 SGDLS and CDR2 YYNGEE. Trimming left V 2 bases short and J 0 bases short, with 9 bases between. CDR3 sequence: CASSVSDYSNQPQHF. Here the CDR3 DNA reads TGTGCCAGCAGCGTCTCCGATTATAGCAATCAGCCCCAGCATTTT.

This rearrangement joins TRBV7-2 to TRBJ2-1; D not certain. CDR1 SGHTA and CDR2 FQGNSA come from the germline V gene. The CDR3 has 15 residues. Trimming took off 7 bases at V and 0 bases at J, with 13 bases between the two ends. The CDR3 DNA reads TGTGCCAGCACCTTGGACCCCGGCTCCTACAATGAGCAGTTCTTC. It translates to CASTLDPGSYNEQFF.

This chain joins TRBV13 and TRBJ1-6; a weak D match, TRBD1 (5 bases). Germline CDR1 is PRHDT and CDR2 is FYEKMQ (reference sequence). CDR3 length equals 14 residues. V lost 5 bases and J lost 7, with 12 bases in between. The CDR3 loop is CASSRGTGNSPLHF. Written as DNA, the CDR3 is TGTGCCAGCAGCAGAGGGACCGGGAATTCACCCCTCCACTTT.

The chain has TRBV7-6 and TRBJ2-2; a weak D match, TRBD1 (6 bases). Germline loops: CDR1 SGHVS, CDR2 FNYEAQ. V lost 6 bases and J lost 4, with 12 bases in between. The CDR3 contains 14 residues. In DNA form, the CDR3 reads TGTGCCAGCAGACTAACAGGGAGCACCGGGGAGCTGTTTTTT. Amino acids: CASRLTGSTGELFF. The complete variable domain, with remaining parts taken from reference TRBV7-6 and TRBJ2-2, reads GAGVSQSPRYKVTKRGQDVALRCDPISGHVSLYWYRQALGQGPEFLTYFNYEAQQDKSGLPNDRFSAERPEGSISTLTIQRTEQRDSAMYRCASRLTGSTGELFFGEGSRLTVL.

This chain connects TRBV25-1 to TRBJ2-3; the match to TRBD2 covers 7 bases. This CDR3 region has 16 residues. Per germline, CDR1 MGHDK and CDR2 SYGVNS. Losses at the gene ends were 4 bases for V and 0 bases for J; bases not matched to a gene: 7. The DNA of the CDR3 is TGTGCCAGCAGTGCGGGTCCGCGGGGGAGCACAGATACGCAGTATTTT. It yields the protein CASSAGPRGSTDTQYF.

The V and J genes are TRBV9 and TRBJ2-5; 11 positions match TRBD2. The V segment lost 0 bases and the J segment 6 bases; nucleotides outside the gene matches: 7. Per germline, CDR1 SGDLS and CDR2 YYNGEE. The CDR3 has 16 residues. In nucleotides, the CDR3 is TGTGCCAGCAGCGTAGATAATAGCGGGAGGGGGAAGACCCAGTACTTC. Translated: CASSVDNSGRGKTQYF.

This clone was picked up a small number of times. CDR3 residues: CASSIYGNPTHEQYF. The CDR3, as DNA: TGTGCCAGTAGTATATATGGGAATCCGACCCACGAGCAGTACTTC. The J gene is TRBJ2-7, the V gene TRBV19; no firm D call. V was cut by 2 bases and J by 5 bases, with 16 bases left in between. The CDR3 totals 15 residues. Germline-derived CDR1 and CDR2 are LNHDA and SQIVND (reference sequence).

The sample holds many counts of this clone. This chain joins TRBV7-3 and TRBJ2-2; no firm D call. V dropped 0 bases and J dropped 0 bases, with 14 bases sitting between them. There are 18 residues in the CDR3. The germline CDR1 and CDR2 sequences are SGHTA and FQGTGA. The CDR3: CASSLTPRAFANTGELFF. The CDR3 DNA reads TGTGCCAGCAGCTTAACCCCCCGAGCGTTCGCGAACACCGGGGAGCTGTTTTTT. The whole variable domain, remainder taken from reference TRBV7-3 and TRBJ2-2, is GAGVSQTPSNKVTEKGKYVELRCDPISGHTALYWYRQSLGQGPEFLIYFQGTGAADDSGLPNDRFFAVRPEGSVSTLKIQRTERGDSAVYLCASSLTPRAFANTGELFFGEGSRLTVL.

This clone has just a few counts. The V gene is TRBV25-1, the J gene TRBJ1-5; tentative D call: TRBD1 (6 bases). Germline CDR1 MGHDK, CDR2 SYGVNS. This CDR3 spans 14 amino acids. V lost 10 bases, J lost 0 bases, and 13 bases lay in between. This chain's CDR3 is CATTGDDSNQPQHF. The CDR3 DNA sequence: TGTGCCACGACAGGAGACGATAGCAATCAGCCCCAGCATTTT.

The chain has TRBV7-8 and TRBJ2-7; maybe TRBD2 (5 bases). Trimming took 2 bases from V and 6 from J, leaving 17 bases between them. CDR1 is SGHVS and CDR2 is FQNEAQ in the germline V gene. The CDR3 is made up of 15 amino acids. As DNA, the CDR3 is TGTGCCAGCAGCTTACGTGAGATAGGACTCGGCGAGCAGTACTTC. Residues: CASSLREIGLGEQYF.

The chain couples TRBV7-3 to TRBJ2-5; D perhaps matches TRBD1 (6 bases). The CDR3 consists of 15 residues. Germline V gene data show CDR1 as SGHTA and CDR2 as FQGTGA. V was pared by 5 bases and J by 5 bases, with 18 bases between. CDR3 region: CASSQDIGGAETQYF. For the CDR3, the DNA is TGTGCCAGCAGCCAGGATATTGGGGGCGCGGAGACCCAGTACTTC.